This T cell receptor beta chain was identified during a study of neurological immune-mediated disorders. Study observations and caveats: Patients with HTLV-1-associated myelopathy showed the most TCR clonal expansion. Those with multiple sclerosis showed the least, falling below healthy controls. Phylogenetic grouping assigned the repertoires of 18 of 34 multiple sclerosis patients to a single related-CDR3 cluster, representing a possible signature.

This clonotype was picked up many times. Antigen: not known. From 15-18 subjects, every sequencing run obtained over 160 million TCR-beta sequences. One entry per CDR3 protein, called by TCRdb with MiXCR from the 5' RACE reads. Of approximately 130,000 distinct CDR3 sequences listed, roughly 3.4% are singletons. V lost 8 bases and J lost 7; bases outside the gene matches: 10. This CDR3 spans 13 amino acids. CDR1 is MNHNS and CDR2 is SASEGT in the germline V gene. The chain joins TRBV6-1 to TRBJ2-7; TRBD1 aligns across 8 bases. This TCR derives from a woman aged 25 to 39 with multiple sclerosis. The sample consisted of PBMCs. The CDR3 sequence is CASRDRPQWEQYF. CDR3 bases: TGTGCCAGCCGGGACAGGCCCCAGTGGGAGCAGTACTTC.